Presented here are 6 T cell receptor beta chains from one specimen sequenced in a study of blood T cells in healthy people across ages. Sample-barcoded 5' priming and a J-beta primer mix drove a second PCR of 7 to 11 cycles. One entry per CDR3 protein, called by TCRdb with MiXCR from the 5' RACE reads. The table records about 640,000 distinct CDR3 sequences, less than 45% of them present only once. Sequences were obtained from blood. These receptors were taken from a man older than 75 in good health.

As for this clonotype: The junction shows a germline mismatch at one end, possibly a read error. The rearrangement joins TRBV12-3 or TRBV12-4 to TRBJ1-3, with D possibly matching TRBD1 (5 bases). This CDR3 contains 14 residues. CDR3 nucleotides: TGTGCCAGCAGTCGGGGGGATACTGGAAACACTATATATTTT. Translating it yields CASSRGDTGNTIYF.

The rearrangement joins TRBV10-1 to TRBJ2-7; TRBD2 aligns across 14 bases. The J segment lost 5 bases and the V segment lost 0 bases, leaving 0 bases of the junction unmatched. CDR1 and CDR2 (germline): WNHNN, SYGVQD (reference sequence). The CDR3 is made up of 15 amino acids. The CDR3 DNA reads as TGCGCCAGCAGTGAGTCGACTAGCGGGGGGGACGAGCAGTACTTC. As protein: CASSESTSGGDEQYF.

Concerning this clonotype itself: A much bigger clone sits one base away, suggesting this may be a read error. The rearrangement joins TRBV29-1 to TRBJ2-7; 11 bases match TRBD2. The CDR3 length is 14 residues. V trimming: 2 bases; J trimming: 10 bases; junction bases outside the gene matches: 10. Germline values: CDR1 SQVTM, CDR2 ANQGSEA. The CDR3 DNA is TGCAGCGTTGAAACCGCTAGCGGGAGGAGAACCCAGTACTTC. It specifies CSVETASGRRTQYF.

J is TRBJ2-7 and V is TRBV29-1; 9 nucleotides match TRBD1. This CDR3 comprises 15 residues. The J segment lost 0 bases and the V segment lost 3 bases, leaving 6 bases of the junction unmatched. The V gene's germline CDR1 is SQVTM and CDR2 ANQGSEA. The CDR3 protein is CSVDERTGASYEQYF. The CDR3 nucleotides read TGCAGCGTTGATGAGAGGACAGGGGCCTCCTACGAGCAGTACTTC.

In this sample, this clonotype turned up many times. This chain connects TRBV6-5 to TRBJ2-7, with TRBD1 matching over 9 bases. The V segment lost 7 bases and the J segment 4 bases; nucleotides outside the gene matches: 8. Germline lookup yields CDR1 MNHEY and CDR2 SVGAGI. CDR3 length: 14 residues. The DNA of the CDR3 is TGTGCCAGCAAGGAGACAGGGGGTAATTACGAGCAGTACTTC. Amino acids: CASKETGGNYEQYF.

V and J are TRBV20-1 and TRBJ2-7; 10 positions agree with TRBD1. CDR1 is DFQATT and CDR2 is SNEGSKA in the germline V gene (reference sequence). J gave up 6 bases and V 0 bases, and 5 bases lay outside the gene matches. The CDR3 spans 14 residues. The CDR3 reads CSAREGGQGTEQYF. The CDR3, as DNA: TGCAGTGCTAGAGAGGGGGGACAGGGGACCGAGCAGTACTTC.